This is a list of T cell receptor beta chains from one sample in a study of cytomegalovirus exposure and HLA in healthy donors. Only in-frame clones appear in the TCRdb table, and some are missing; sequencing was by immunoSEQ multiplex PCR. In the table there are more than 300,000 clones, roughly 90% of which are singletons. The source material was PBMCs. These receptors originate from a woman younger than 35 in good health and CMV-seronegative. The CDR3 runs from the conserved cysteine through the conserved F or W. Fields, in order: CDR3 protein, CDR3 DNA, V gene, clone size, D gene, J gene. A D gene is named only where the DNA matches it firmly. Some rows have no size entry. The others give once, few or many, or a class for an expanded clone.

CDR3aa: CASSPTLSGYGYTF
CDR3nt: TGCGCCAGCAGCCCAACACTCTCGGGCTATGGCTACACCTTC
v_gene: TRBV5-1
abundance: NA
d_gene: NA
j_gene: TRBJ1-2

CDR3aa: CASSLLSGTANSPLHF
CDR3nt: TGCGCCAGCAGCCTACTGTCCGGGACAGCTAATTCACCCCTCCACTTT
v_gene: TRBV5-1
abundance: NA
d_gene: TRBD1
j_gene: TRBJ1-6

CDR3aa: CASSLVAVAGGELFF
CDR3nt: TGTGCCAGCAGCTTAGTAGCGGTGGCGGGCGGGGAGCTGTTTTTT
v_gene: TRBV7-2
abundance: NA
d_gene: NA
j_gene: TRBJ2-2

CDR3aa: CASSFSGGYGYTF
CDR3nt: TGTGCCAGCAGTTTTTCAGGGGGCTATGGCTACACCTTC
v_gene: TRBV27
abundance: once
d_gene: TRBD1
j_gene: TRBJ1-2

CDR3aa: CASSPQWEGPYNEQFF
CDR3nt: TGTGCCAGTAGTCCCCAGTGGGAGGGCCCCTACAATGAGCAGTTCTTC
v_gene: TRBV19
abundance: NA
d_gene: TRBD2
j_gene: TRBJ2-1

CDR3aa: CASRSGDNTQYF
CDR3nt: TGTGCCAGCAGAAGCGGAGATAATACGCAGTATTTT
v_gene: TRBV28
abundance: NA
d_gene: NA
j_gene: TRBJ2-3

CDR3aa: CSGPDGYTF
CDR3nt: TGCAGTGGCCCAGATGGCTACACCTTC
v_gene: TRBV20-1
abundance: NA
d_gene: NA
j_gene: TRBJ1-2

CDR3aa: CASSKGFYEQYF
CDR3nt: TGTGCCAGCAGTAAGGGGTTCTACGAGCAGTACTTC
v_gene: TRBV6-5
abundance: NA
d_gene: NA
j_gene: TRBJ2-7

CDR3aa: CASSTRQGEFAEAFF
CDR3nt: TGTGCCAGCTCAACTAGACAGGGGGAGTTCGCTGAAGCTTTCTTT
v_gene: TRBV18
abundance: NA
d_gene: TRBD1
j_gene: TRBJ1-1

CDR3aa: CASRTMVGLQETQYF
CDR3nt: TGTGCCAGCAGGACTATGGTAGGGTTACAAGAGACCCAGTACTTC
v_gene: TRBV6-5
abundance: NA
d_gene: NA
j_gene: TRBJ2-5

CDR3aa: CASSKSGSEADTQYF
CDR3nt: TGCGCCAGCAGTAAAAGCGGGAGCGAGGCAGATACGCAGTATTTT
v_gene: TRBV10-1
abundance: NA
d_gene: TRBD2
j_gene: TRBJ2-3

CDR3aa: CASSPPTGVGTGELFF
CDR3nt: TGCGCCAGCAGCCCTCCGACAGGGGTGGGCACCGGGGAGCTGTTTTTT
v_gene: TRBV4-1
abundance: NA
d_gene: TRBD1
j_gene: TRBJ2-2

CDR3aa: CASSLPPAVSHEQYF
CDR3nt: TGTGCCAGCAGCTTGCCCCCCGCGGTTTCCCACGAGCAGTACTTC
v_gene: TRBV7-8
abundance: NA
d_gene: NA
j_gene: TRBJ2-7

CDR3aa: CASSRFSGANVLTF
CDR3nt: TGCGCCAGCAGCCGGTTCTCTGGGGCCAACGTCCTGACTTTC
v_gene: TRBV5-1
abundance: NA
d_gene: NA
j_gene: TRBJ2-6

CDR3aa: CASSFRRDEKLFF
CDR3nt: TGTGCCAGCAGTTTCCGCAGGGATGAAAAACTGTTTTTT
v_gene: TRBV28
abundance: NA
d_gene: NA
j_gene: TRBJ1-4

CDR3aa: CASRISVGELFF
CDR3nt: TGTGCCAGCAGGATAAGCGTCGGGGAGCTGTTTTTT
v_gene: TRBV2
abundance: NA
d_gene: NA
j_gene: TRBJ2-2

CDR3aa: CASRGLAGGVEQFF
CDR3nt: TGTGCCAGCAGGGGACTAGCGGGAGGAGTTGAGCAGTTCTTC
v_gene: TRBV27
abundance: NA
d_gene: TRBD2
j_gene: TRBJ2-1